A single sample is the source of the 9 T cell receptor beta chains below, sequenced in a study of CD8+ T cells in alopecia areata. Treatment: oral pan-JAK inhibitor, 5-10 mg twice daily. RNA was isolated and reverse transcribed to cDNA, the sequencing template. TCRdb's copy holds only in-frame clones and misses some; the assay was immunoSEQ multiplex PCR. The sample holds about 120,000 clones, approximately 53% seen once. The source material was CD4+ T cells sorted from blood, sampled at week 4, from a patient treated with tofacitinib. The receptors come from a human donor with alopecia areata.

This rearrangement joins TRBV5-1 to TRBJ2-7; 13 nucleotides agree with TRBD2. CDR1 is SGHRS and CDR2 is YFSETQ in the germline V gene. CDR3 length: 14 residues. Losses at the gene ends were 4 bases for V and 5 bases for J; bases not matched to a gene: 3. The CDR3 spells CASSIGLAGDEQYF. DNA for the CDR3: TGCGCCAGCAGCATCGGACTAGCGGGGGACGAGCAGTACTTC.

This clone was seen once. The gene calls are TRBV4-1 and TRBJ2-5, with D possibly TRBD2 on 5 matching bases. CDR1 is MGHRA, CDR2 YSYEKL, per germline. The V and J ends lost 2 bases and 3 bases respectively, with 10 bases between them. The CDR3 is 14 residues long. CDR3 protein: CASSQSGTEETQYF. The CDR3, as DNA: TGCGCCAGCAGCCAAAGCGGAACGGAAGAGACCCAGTACTTC.

This clone was seen a few times. The chain carries TRBV5-4 and TRBJ1-1; no clear D gene. CDR1 is SGHNT and CDR2 is YYREEE in the germline V gene (reference sequence). This CDR3 has 14 residues. V was pared by 0 bases and J by 4 bases, with 10 bases between. CDR3 coding DNA: TGTGCCAGCAGCTTGGTAAGGGAGGGCACTGAAGCTTTCTTT. Translating it yields CASSLVREGTEAFF.

This clone was seen a single time. The rearrangement joins TRBV5-6 to TRBJ1-1; tentatively, D is TRBD1 (5 bases). Germline CDR1 and CDR2: SGHDT and YYEEEE. Trimming cost V 2 bases and J 4 bases, with 12 bases left between them. This CDR3 is built from 14 residues. CDR3 in amino acids: CASSLGARSTEAFF. The DNA for the CDR3 is TGTGCCAGCAGCTTAGGGGCGAGGAGCACTGAAGCTTTCTTT.

V usage is TRBV29-1 and J usage is TRBJ1-1; no reliable D call. CDR3 length equals 14 residues. In germline, CDR1 is SQVTM, CDR2 ANQGSEA. V gave up 0 bases and J gave up 0 bases, with 8 bases separating them. CDR3 DNA sequence: TGCAGCGTTGAAGAACGTCAGATGAACACTGAAGCTTTCTTT. It specifies CSVEERQMNTEAFF.

This chain uses TRBV20-1 with TRBJ1-1; D gene ambiguous. Germline loops: CDR1 DFQATT, CDR2 SNEGSKA (reference sequence). The V end was cut by 6 bases, the J end by 1 base, with 6 bases between. The CDR3 spans 11 residues. DNA for the CDR3: TGCAGTGCGTTTGGGAACACTGAAGCTTTCTTT. It specifies CSAFGNTEAFF.

The chain is built from TRBV18 and TRBJ1-2; the D gene is possibly TRBD1 (5 bases). Trimming took off 3 bases at V and 8 bases at J, with 13 bases between the two ends. The CDR3 loop spans 13 amino acids. Germline loops: CDR1 KGHSH, CDR2 LQKENI. The CDR3: CASSPGTAWGYTF. For the CDR3, the DNA is TGTGCCAGCTCACCCGGGACGGCCTGGGGCTACACCTTC.

V gene TRBV15 combines with J gene TRBJ2-1, with 7 bases aligning to TRBD2. CDR1 is LNHNV and CDR2 is YYDKDF in the germline V gene (reference sequence). V shed 7 bases, J shed 5 bases, and the junction held 5 bases outside the gene matches. This CDR3 contains 13 residues. This CDR3 reads CATTRGFDNEQFF. The DNA for the CDR3 is TGTGCCACCACGCGGGGGTTCGACAATGAGCAGTTCTTC. Filled out from reference TRBV15 and TRBJ2-1, the complete variable domain reads DAMVIQNPRYQVTQFGKPVTLSCSQTLNHNVMYWYQQKSSQAPKLLFHYYDKDFNNEADTPDNFQSRRPNTSFCFLDIRSPGLGDTAMYLCATTRGFDNEQFFGPGTRLTVL.

Written as DNA, the CDR3 is TGTGCCAGCAGCCAAGGGCAGTCTAATTCACCCCTCCACTTT. Translating it yields CASSQGQSNSPLHF. The chain uses TRBV4-2 and TRBJ1-6; no clear D. Trimming removed 1 base at V and 6 bases at J, with 7 bases between. Germline CDR1 and CDR2: LGHNA and YNFKEQ. This CDR3 region has 14 residues.